Detailed here is one T cell receptor beta chain. This sample stems from a study of blood T cell repertoires in COVID-19. At the level of the study: COVID-19 samples collected from the United States, Italy and Spain covered acute and convalescent phases.

There are 14 residues in the CDR3. Trimming shortened V by 4 bases and J by 9 bases, and 15 bases separated the two germline ends. Germline V gene sequence: CDR1 SEHNR, CDR2 FQNEAQ (reference sequence). Source study methods: Cell counts per sample came from amplifying reference gene primers. The repertoire was sequenced with immunoSEQ multiplex PCR; TCRdb's copy has only in-frame clones and lacks some. Clonal size and the V and J genes are those of that table, whereas D and trimming came from the DNA. This table has 150,000 to 200,000 clones, roughly 80% appearing once. The sample comprised peripheral blood. The genes are TRBV7-9 and TRBJ2-2, with D tentatively TRBD2 (5 bases). The TCR sequence derives from a woman between 40 and 50 years old with COVID-19, enrolled during active disease. CDR3 loop: CASSSRRSPRELFF. The DNA of the CDR3 is TGTGCCAGCAGCTCCCGGAGGTCCCCCCGGGAGCTGTTTTTT.